This T cell receptor (beta chain) came from a study of lymphopenia after photon versus proton radiotherapy. Between the trimmed V and J ends, which lost 6 bases and 5 bases, there was a span of 13 bases. Germline V gene data show CDR1 as MNHNY and CDR2 as SVGAGI (reference sequence). This CDR3 spans 13 amino acids. This table comes from immunoSEQ multiplex PCR, and its TCRdb copy is limited to in-frame clones, with some not included. This table holds around 70,000 clones, approximately 91% found once. Sequenced material: peripheral blood, taken from a patient treated with photon-based radiotherapy. The receptor comes from a woman in her 70s with pancreatic cancer. The chain links TRBV6-6 to TRBJ2-5; D not certain. CDR3 sequence: CASSSLLGETQYF. For the CDR3, the DNA is TGTGCCAGCAGCTCCTTGTTGGGGGAGACCCAGTACTTC.